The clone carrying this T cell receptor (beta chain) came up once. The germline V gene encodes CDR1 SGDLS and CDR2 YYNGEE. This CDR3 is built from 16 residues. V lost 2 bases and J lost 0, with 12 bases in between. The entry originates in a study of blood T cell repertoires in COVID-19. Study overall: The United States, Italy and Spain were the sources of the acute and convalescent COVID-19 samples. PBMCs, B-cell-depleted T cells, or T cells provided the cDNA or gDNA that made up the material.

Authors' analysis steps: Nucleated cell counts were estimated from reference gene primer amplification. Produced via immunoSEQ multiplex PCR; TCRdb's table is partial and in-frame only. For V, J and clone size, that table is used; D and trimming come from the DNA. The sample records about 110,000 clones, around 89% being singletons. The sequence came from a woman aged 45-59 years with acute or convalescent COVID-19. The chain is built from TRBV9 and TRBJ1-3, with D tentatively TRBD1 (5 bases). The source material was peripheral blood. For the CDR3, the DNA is TGTGCCAGCAGCGTGGGGCAGACCAGCTCTGGAAACACCATATATTTT. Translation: CASSVGQTSSGNTIYF.